Below, 27 T cell receptor beta chains from the same sample are listed, as sequenced in a study of T-cell reconstitution after alpha-beta-depleted transplantation in children. The authors prepared the TCRbeta library with unique molecular identifiers. Using its own MiXCR run on the PCR reads, TCRdb lists one record per CDR3 protein. In the table there are some 200,000 distinct CDR3 sequences, over 9.5% of which are singletons. This specimen consisted of PBMCs from the stem cell graft donor, obtained from the stem cell graft. These receptors came from a human donor who donated a stem cell graft to a child with SCID.

This clonotype was seen only a few times. This chain uses TRBV2 with TRBJ2-1; 7 bases are shared with TRBD1. This CDR3 is 14 amino acids long. Per germline, CDR1 SNHLY and CDR2 FYNNEI. The ends lost 8 bases at V and 7 bases at J; junction bases unmatched: 11. CDR3 protein: CASLGQDGRNEQFF. CDR3 in DNA: TGTGCCAGCTTAGGACAGGATGGCAGGAATGAGCAGTTCTTC. The whole variable domain, filled in from reference TRBV2 and TRBJ2-1, reads EPEVTQTPSHQVTQMGQEVILRCVPISNHLYFYWYRQILGQKVEFLVSFYNNEISEKSEIFDDQFSVERPDGSNFTLKIRSTKLEDSAMYFCASLGQDGRNEQFFGPGTRLTVL.

This clonotype was seen at least ten times. This rearrangement joins TRBV20-1 to TRBJ1-1; D possibly corresponds to TRBD1 (5 bases). Trimming pared 1 base from V and 3 bases from J, leaving 15 bases between. The CDR3 totals 15 residues. Germline loops: CDR1 DFQATT, CDR2 SNEGSKA (reference sequence). CDR3 protein: CSARALDTSYTEAFF. CDR3 DNA sequence: TGCAGTGCTAGAGCATTGGACACCTCCTACACTGAAGCTTTCTTT.

This clonotype has at least ten counts. V usage is TRBV20-1 and J usage is TRBJ2-7; 7 bases align to TRBD1. V was pared by 3 bases and J by 0 bases, with 5 bases of the junction left unmatched. Germline V gene data show CDR1 as DFQATT and CDR2 as SNEGSKA (reference sequence). The CDR3 consists of 14 residues. The CDR3 DNA reads TGCAGTGCTAGCGCCGGGACAGACTCCTACGAGCAGTACTTC. It codes for CSASAGTDSYEQYF.

This clonotype was counted ten times or more. This sequence joins TRBV20-1 and TRBJ2-3; 12 nucleotides agree with TRBD2. There are 17 residues in the CDR3. Looked up from germline, CDR1 is DFQATT and CDR2 is SNEGSKA (reference sequence). V lost 0 bases, J lost 5 bases, and 9 bases stayed unmatched. This CDR3 reads CSARDTLAGGHGDTQYF. CDR3 bases: TGCAGTGCTAGAGATACTCTAGCGGGGGGGCATGGAGATACGCAGTATTTT.

The V and J genes are TRBV13 and TRBJ2-7; TRBD2 is a possible D gene (5 bases). Germline lookup yields CDR1 PRHDT and CDR2 FYEKMQ (reference sequence). Trimming cost V 8 bases and J 5 bases, with 10 bases left between them. The CDR3 length is 11 residues. The CDR3 loop reads CASSGVNEQYF. The CDR3 region has the DNA TGTGCCAGCTCCGGGGTAAACGAGCAGTACTTC.

This clonotype was seen at least ten times. The chain couples TRBV27 to TRBJ1-2; 8 bases map to TRBD1. The germline V gene has CDR1 MNHEY and CDR2 SMNVEV (reference sequence). The ends lost 4 bases at V and 7 bases at J; junction bases unmatched: 5. The CDR3 runs 13 residues. The CDR3 is CASSSQGVVGYTF. CDR3 DNA sequence: TGTGCCAGCAGTTCACAGGGGGTTGTTGGCTACACCTTC.

This clonotype was observed at least ten times. The chain links TRBV24-1 to TRBJ2-7, with 10 bases matching TRBD1. After removal of 3 bases from V and 3 bases from J, the junction contained 13 bases not matched to a gene. The CDR3 has 18 residues. Germline values: CDR1 KGHDR, CDR2 SFDVKD. The CDR3: CATSDRDITGTGDYEQYF. CDR3 nucleotides: TGTGCCACCAGTGATCGTGACATTACCGGGACAGGGGACTACGAGCAGTACTTC.

This clonotype has only a few counts. The chain employs TRBV2 and TRBJ2-3; D remains ambiguous. CDR1 is SNHLY and CDR2 is FYNNEI in the germline V gene. Trimming cost V 6 bases and J 6 bases, with 19 bases left between them. This CDR3 contains 15 residues. The CDR3 DNA follows: TGTGCCAGCAGGGACCTCTGGCGGTCTGGGGATACGCAGTATTTT. It is translated as CASRDLWRSGDTQYF.

The J gene is TRBJ2-7, the V gene TRBV18; D may be TRBD1 (5 bases). Trimming cost V 6 bases and J 5 bases, with 8 bases left between them. The length of the CDR3 is 11 residues. CDR1 is KGHSH and CDR2 is LQKENI in the germline V gene. This CDR3 reads CASSDTHEQYF. CDR3 coding DNA: TGTGCCAGCTCGGACACACACGAGCAGTACTTC.

This clonotype was seen at least ten times. The rearrangement uses TRBV20-1 and TRBJ1-5, with D hard to call. V dropped 0 bases and J dropped 4 bases, with 16 bases sitting between them. The CDR3 has 16 amino acids. Per the germline V gene, CDR1 is DFQATT and CDR2 is SNEGSKA (reference sequence). CDR3 region: CSARDLRVSGNQPQHF. The DNA of the CDR3 is TGCAGTGCTAGAGATCTCCGGGTCTCGGGGAATCAGCCCCAGCATTTT.

This clonotype was picked up many times. The chain combines TRBV20-1 with TRBJ1-4, with TRBD1 as a possible D gene (5 bases). The germline V and J ends were trimmed by 3 bases and 0 bases, with 5 bases remaining between them. The germline V gene encodes CDR1 DFQATT and CDR2 SNEGSKA (reference sequence). The CDR3 totals 13 residues. Written as DNA, the CDR3 is TGCAGTGCTAGGACAGCAACTAATGAAAAACTGTTTTTT. Its translation is CSARTATNEKLFF.

A remark on this clonotype: This may come from a read error, since a much larger clone is one base off. This chain connects TRBV4-1 to TRBJ2-1; no firm D call. The CDR3 is 13 residues long. CDR1 is MGHRA, CDR2 YSYEKL, per germline. The CDR3 is CASIQDPENEQFF. In DNA form, the CDR3 reads TGCGCCAGCATCCAAGACCCAGAGAATGAGCAGTTCTTC.

This clonotype was found a few times. The chain uses TRBV29-1 and TRBJ2-1, with a tentative D call TRBD1 (7 bases). V was cut by 6 bases and J by 9 bases, with 33 bases left in between. CDR3 length: 18 residues. The germline V gene has CDR1 SQVTM and CDR2 ANQGSEA. The CDR3 region is CSVKRGIQGTAARGEQFF. In DNA, the CDR3 is TGCAGCGTCAAGAGAGGCATTCAGGGGACAGCCGCGCGGGGTGAGCAGTTCTTC.

This clonotype was found many times. The V call is TRBV19, the J call TRBJ1-2; TRBD1 might be the D (6 bases). The CDR3 is 14 amino acids. V was cut by 3 bases and J by 7 bases, with 15 bases left in between. The germline V gene encodes CDR1 LNHDA and CDR2 SQIVND (reference sequence). CDR3 in amino acids: CASSIRQGLGGYTF. In DNA, the CDR3 is TGTGCCAGTAGTATTCGGCAGGGGCTTGGTGGCTACACCTTC.

This clonotype was observed at least ten times. V gene TRBV5-1 combines with J gene TRBJ2-4; no clear D gene. The CDR3 runs 14 residues. Between the trimmed V and J ends, which lost 4 bases and 10 bases, there was a span of 18 bases. Germline V gene data show CDR1 as SGHRS and CDR2 as YFSETQ. This CDR3 is CASSPVGPTAIQYF. Here the CDR3 DNA reads TGCGCCAGCAGCCCCGTCGGTCCGACGGCTATTCAGTACTTC.

This clonotype was detected a few times. This chain joins TRBV5-4 and TRBJ1-1; D might be TRBD1 (6 bases). The CDR3 sequence is 15 residues long. Trimming stripped 3 bases from V and 1 base from J, with 13 bases between. In germline, CDR1 is SGHNT, CDR2 YYREEE (reference sequence). CDR3 in DNA: TGTGCCAGCAGCTCGCCCAGGGGCCCGAACACTGAAGCTTTCTTT. It is translated as CASSSPRGPNTEAFF.

This clonotype has just a few counts. J is TRBJ1-2 and V is TRBV6-1; unclear D gene. V shed 5 bases and J shed 2 bases, with 12 bases lying between them. Per germline, CDR1 MNHNS and CDR2 SASEGT. The CDR3 totals 14 residues. The CDR3 nucleotides read TGTGCCAGCAGTCGGCAGTCCTCCAACTATGGCTACACCTTC. This encodes CASSRQSSNYGYTF.

This clonotype was picked up many times. The chain joins TRBV2 to TRBJ1-1, with D unclear. V lost 2 bases and J lost 4, with 8 bases in between. From germline, CDR1 is SNHLY and CDR2 FYNNEI. This CDR3 has 13 residues. The CDR3 loop reads CASSEWVGTEAFF. The CDR3 DNA is TGTGCCAGCAGTGAATGGGTGGGCACTGAAGCTTTCTTT.

This clonotype was observed many times. The chain combines TRBV5-1 with TRBJ2-1, with 8 nucleotides matching TRBD2. CDR1 and CDR2 from the germline V gene are SGHRS and YFSETQ. J gave up 7 bases and V 4 bases, and 7 bases lay outside the gene matches. The CDR3 has 14 residues. CDR3 in amino acids: CASSPTRGGNEQFF. CDR3 DNA sequence: TGCGCCAGCAGCCCTACCCGGGGGGGGAATGAGCAGTTCTTC.

This clonotype appeared many times. The rearrangement uses TRBV28 and TRBJ1-1, with TRBD1 identical over 7 bases. With V trimmed by 6 bases and J by 2 bases, 9 bases remained unmatched. CDR1 and CDR2 (germline): MDHEN, SYDVKM. This CDR3 is built from 15 residues. The CDR3 DNA follows: TGTGCCAGCAGACGACGGGACAGAATAAACACTGAAGCTTTCTTT. The encoded protein is CASRRRDRINTEAFF.

This clonotype has at least ten counts. The V and J genes are TRBV2 and TRBJ1-1, with 7 bases fitting TRBD1. Germline V gives CDR1 SNHLY, CDR2 FYNNEI. The CDR3 consists of 14 residues. The J segment lost 3 bases and the V segment lost 5 bases, leaving 6 bases of the junction unmatched. CDR3 nucleotides: TGTGCCAGCAGTTCACAGGGGCTTCACACTGAAGCTTTCTTT. As protein: CASSSQGLHTEAFF.

This clonotype was detected ten times or more. This rearrangement joins TRBV5-1 to TRBJ2-7; TRBD2 matches 7 bases. Germline CDR1 is SGHRS and CDR2 is YFSETQ. This CDR3 region has 13 residues. Losses at the gene ends were 4 bases for V and 2 bases for J; bases not matched to a gene: 3. CDR3 nucleotides: TGCGCCAGCAGCGCGGGGGTTGCCTACGAGCAGTACTTC. Translation: CASSAGVAYEQYF.

This clonotype is classed as medium-sized (0.01 to 0.1%). V is TRBV6-2 or TRBV6-3 and J is TRBJ2-3, with D unclear. Germline assignment: CDR1 MNHEY and CDR2 SVGEGT. The CDR3 has 13 residues. The ends were cut back, 4 bases at V and 6 bases at J, with 11 bases in the middle. The CDR3 nucleotides read TGTGCCAGCAGTTCCACCGCGGTGGATACGCAGTATTTT. Amino acids: CASSSTAVDTQYF.

This clonotype was recorded a few times. The V and J genes are TRBV12-3 or TRBV12-4 and TRBJ2-1; tentatively, D is TRBD2 (6 bases). This CDR3 has 13 amino acids. V dropped 4 bases and J dropped 7 bases, with 11 bases sitting between them. The CDR3 region has the DNA TGTGCCAGCAGTTCCCAGGAGGGGAATGAGCAGTTCTTC. It is translated as CASSSQEGNEQFF.

This clonotype has at least ten counts. The V gene is TRBV5-1, the J gene TRBJ2-5; 12 bases are a match to TRBD2. With 5 bases clipped from V and 4 bases from J, the junction kept 6 bases outside the gene matches. There are 15 residues in the CDR3. CDR1 SGHRS and CDR2 YFSETQ come from the germline V gene. The CDR3 nucleotides are TGCGCCAGCAGTTTTGGACTAGCGGGGTTAGAGACCCAGTACTTC. As protein: CASSFGLAGLETQYF. Together with reference TRBV5-1 and TRBJ2-5, the CDR3 gives the full variable domain: KAGVTQTPRYLIKTRGQQVTLSCSPISGHRSVSWYQQTPGQGLQFLFEYFSETQRNKGNFPGRFSGRQFSNSRSEMNVSTLELGDSALYLCASSFGLAGLETQYFGPGTRLLVL.

This clonotype has a count of ten or more. This chain uses TRBV6-1 with TRBJ1-1; a possible D gene is TRBD1 (5 bases). CDR1 is MNHNS, CDR2 SASEGT, per germline. The CDR3 runs to 14 residues. The germline V and J ends were trimmed by 7 bases and 1 base, with 13 bases remaining between them. In DNA, the CDR3 is TGTGCCAGCATTCAGATTGGGGGGAACACTGAAGCTTTCTTT. Its translation: CASIQIGGNTEAFF.

This clonotype was recorded many times. The chain carries TRBV5-1 and TRBJ2-1; 12 bases are a match to TRBD2. The CDR3 sequence is 17 residues long. V was pared by 0 bases and J by 2 bases, with 3 bases of the junction left unmatched. CDR1 is SGHRS, CDR2 YFSETQ, per germline. This chain's CDR3 is CASSLELAGGPYNEQFF. In DNA, the CDR3 is TGCGCCAGCAGCTTGGAGCTAGCGGGGGGGCCCTACAATGAGCAGTTCTTC.